These 13 T cell receptor beta chains came from one sample sequenced in a study of blood T cell repertoires in COVID-19. The repertoire was sequenced with immunoSEQ multiplex PCR; TCRdb's copy has only in-frame clones and lacks some. The table records 650,000 to 800,000 clones, about 87% of them present only once. Specimen: peripheral blood. The source is a woman in her late teens or twenties with acute or convalescent COVID-19.

The chain has TRBV14 and TRBJ1-2; tentatively, D is TRBD1 (5 bases). V was cut by 4 bases and J by 3 bases, with 9 bases left in between. This CDR3 is built from 13 residues. Germline lookup yields CDR1 SGHDN and CDR2 FVKESK. Here the CDR3 DNA reads TGTGCCAGCAGCCTCACAGGTTACTATGGCTACACCTTC. Translated: CASSLTGYYGYTF.

The chain is built from TRBV28 and TRBJ2-7; 12 bases match TRBD1. Trimming took 3 bases from V and 9 from J; bases not matched to a gene: 9. The CDR3 runs to 15 residues. The germline V gene encodes CDR1 MDHEN and CDR2 SYDVKM. The CDR3 sequence: CASSLDIGTGGWQYF. The CDR3 DNA reads TGTGCCAGCAGTTTGGACATTGGGACAGGGGGCTGGCAGTACTTC.

This clone appeared a few times. This sequence joins TRBV2 and TRBJ2-2; tentatively, D is TRBD1 (5 bases). The CDR3 has 16 residues. The V gene's germline CDR1 is SNHLY and CDR2 FYNNEI. Trimming cost V 1 base and J 3 bases, with 12 bases left between them. The CDR3 nucleotides read TGTGCCAGCAGTGAAGGGGCAGGGATTTACACCGGGGAGCTGTTTTTT. It is translated as CASSEGAGIYTGELFF.

J is TRBJ1-2 and V is TRBV12-5, with D possibly being TRBD1 (5 bases). The CDR3 contains 15 residues. V was shortened by 6 bases and J by 5 bases, with 19 bases between the two germline ends. Germline V gives CDR1 LGHNT, CDR2 FRNRAP. This CDR3 is CASGTESSGGYGYTF. The DNA for the CDR3 is TGTGCTAGTGGCACGGAGTCCTCGGGGGGGTATGGCTACACCTTC.

The rearrangement joins TRBV9 to TRBJ1-4, with TRBD1 identical over 9 bases. J lost 8 bases, V lost 0 bases, and 11 bases had no gene match. This CDR3 has 17 residues. Germline lookup yields CDR1 SGDLS and CDR2 YYNGEE. CDR3 sequence (DNA): TGTGCCAGCAGCGTAGCTACGGGACAGGGCCCTCGGGAAAAACTGTTTTTT. As protein: CASSVATGQGPREKLFF.

This chain connects TRBV5-1 to TRBJ1-6; D unresolved. In germline, CDR1 is SGHRS, CDR2 YFSETQ. Trimming removed 3 bases from V and 8 bases from J, with 12 bases in between. The CDR3 is made up of 14 amino acids. CDR3 residues: CASSSGGMDSPLHF. The CDR3, as DNA: TGCGCCAGCAGCTCAGGAGGAATGGATTCACCCCTCCACTTT.

The chain is built from TRBV5-6 and TRBJ1-3; maybe TRBD1 (5 bases). CDR3 length equals 18 residues. Trimming left V 0 bases short and J 0 bases short, with 16 bases between. From germline, CDR1 is SGHDT and CDR2 YYEEEE. CDR3 DNA sequence: TGTGCCAGCAGCTTGGGACAGCCATTACTCTTCTCTGGAAACACCATATATTTT. It is translated as CASSLGQPLLFSGNTIYF.

V usage is TRBV24-1 and J usage is TRBJ2-3; D ambiguous. Looked up from germline, CDR1 is KGHDR and CDR2 is SFDVKD. Trimming pared 5 bases from V and 4 bases from J, leaving 12 bases between. The CDR3 spans 14 residues. The CDR3 reads CATSGSTVPDTQYF. In DNA form, the CDR3 reads TGTGCCACCAGTGGTTCGACTGTGCCAGATACGCAGTATTTT.

The chain carries TRBV11-2 and TRBJ1-1; 9 nucleotides line up with TRBD1. V dropped 5 bases and J dropped 1; count of bases not matched to a gene: 5. CDR3 length: 15 amino acids. Germline V gene sequence: CDR1 SGHAT, CDR2 FQNNGV. This CDR3 reads CASSTGQGKNTEAFF. The CDR3 nucleotides are TGTGCCAGCAGCACGGGACAGGGTAAGAACACTGAAGCTTTCTTT.

The chain carries TRBV6-6 and TRBJ1-6; no definite D call. CDR3 length: 12 amino acids. The V and J ends lost 8 bases and 9 bases respectively, with 11 bases between them. CDR1 is MNHNY, CDR2 SVGAGI, per germline (reference sequence). In DNA, the CDR3 is TGTGCCAGCCGGCGGGCAGGTTCACCCCTCCACTTT. This translates into CASRRAGSPLHF.

The rearrangement uses TRBV7-6 and TRBJ2-1; perhaps TRBD2 as D (7 bases). Germline lookup yields CDR1 SGHVS and CDR2 FNYEAQ. There are 14 residues in the CDR3. V was clipped by 1 base and J by 10 bases, with 14 bases between them. The CDR3 region has the DNA TGTGCCAGCAGCTTAGTGGAGGGGGGGCCGGAGCAGTTCTTC. Translating it yields CASSLVEGGPEQFF.

The genes are TRBV6-5 and TRBJ1-5, with TRBD1 as a possible D gene (6 bases). Germline V lookup: CDR1 MNHEY, CDR2 SVGAGI. V lost 5 bases, J lost 2 bases, and 13 bases lay in between. This CDR3 has 15 amino acids. For the CDR3, the DNA is TGTGCCAGCAGTCCCCGGGACAAAGGCAATCAGCCCCAGCATTTT. This codes for CASSPRDKGNQPQHF.

V is TRBV29-1 and J is TRBJ2-2; D may be TRBD2 (5 bases). Per the germline V gene, CDR1 is SQVTM and CDR2 is ANQGSEA. V lost 0 bases, J lost 5 bases, and 13 bases lay in between. The CDR3 covers 15 residues. The DNA for the CDR3 is TGCAGCGTTGAAGAAGCCCTGACGGGGACCGGGGAGCTGTTTTTT. It encodes CSVEEALTGTGELFF.